These 14 T cell receptor beta chains came from one sample sequenced in a study of cytomegalovirus exposure and HLA in healthy donors. PCR primers comprised 60 Vbeta and 13 Jbeta primers. The method was immunoSEQ multiplex PCR; TCRdb's version includes in-frame clones alone and lacks a portion of them. The table has 140,000 or so clones, 70% to 85% seen once; the top ten hold approximately 3%. Sequenced sample: PBMCs. The source is a male donor in good health and CMV-seronegative.

This clone was recorded only once. This rearrangement joins TRBV10-3 to TRBJ2-1; tentative D call: TRBD2 (5 bases). The germline V and J ends were trimmed by 10 bases and 7 bases, with 11 bases remaining between them. Germline CDR1 is ENHRY and CDR2 is SYGVKD. This CDR3 spans 11 amino acids. CDR3 loop: CATASGNEQFF. The CDR3 DNA reads TGTGCCACGGCTTCGGGGAATGAGCAGTTCTTC.

The chain combines TRBV28 with TRBJ2-3; D possibly corresponds to TRBD2 (7 bases). Germline V CDR1 and CDR2: MDHEN, SYDVKM. The CDR3 totals 15 residues. V lost 5 bases and J 2 bases, leaving 14 bases between the germline ends. The CDR3 loop reads CASSPGAGATDTQYF. CDR3 coding DNA: TGTGCCAGCAGTCCAGGGGCGGGAGCCACAGATACGCAGTATTTT.

This chain links TRBV7-8 with TRBJ2-7; a weak D match, TRBD2 (6 bases). The V end was cut by 0 bases, the J end by 0 bases, with 18 bases between. Germline assignment: CDR1 SGHVS and CDR2 FQNEAQ. The CDR3 totals 18 residues. The CDR3 loop is CASSLAKVRGGHSYEQYF. The CDR3 nucleotides are TGTGCCAGCAGCTTAGCGAAGGTAAGAGGAGGGCACTCCTACGAGCAGTACTTC. The whole variable domain, filled in from reference TRBV7-8 and TRBJ2-7, reads GAGVSQSPRYKVAKRGQDVALRCDPISGHVSLFWYQQALGQGPEFLTYFQNEAQLDKSGLPSDRFFAERPEGSVSTLKIQRTQQEDSAVYLCASSLAKVRGGHSYEQYFGPGTRLTVT.

The chain has TRBV7-9 and TRBJ2-7; 8 bases are a match to TRBD2. There are 16 residues in the CDR3. The J segment lost 4 bases and the V segment lost 0 bases, leaving 8 bases of the junction unmatched. Germline loops: CDR1 SEHNR, CDR2 FQNEAQ (reference sequence). The CDR3 DNA reads as TGTGCCAGCAGCTTAGCATATGGGGCGGGAGGATACGAGCAGTACTTC. Translating gives CASSLAYGAGGYEQYF.

This chain links TRBV10-3 with TRBJ2-7; the D is unclear. Per germline, CDR1 ENHRY and CDR2 SYGVKD. The CDR3 contains 13 residues. V dropped 4 bases and J dropped 1 base, with 8 bases sitting between them. CDR3 loop: CAISGAYSYEQYF. CDR3 nucleotide sequence: TGTGCCATCAGTGGGGCGTATTCCTACGAGCAGTACTTC.

This sequence joins TRBV4-1 and TRBJ1-4; perhaps TRBD1 as D (5 bases). CDR3 size: 18 residues. The germline V and J ends were trimmed by 4 bases and 0 bases, with 18 bases remaining between them. The germline gives CDR1 MGHRA, CDR2 YSYEKL. DNA of the CDR3: TGCGCCAGCAGCCGAGGAAGACAGACAATTGCAACTAATGAAAAACTGTTTTTT. Amino acids: CASSRGRQTIATNEKLFF.

This chain uses TRBV30 with TRBJ1-1; unclear D gene. Trimming left V 0 bases short and J 6 bases short, with 5 bases between. This CDR3 has 11 residues. Germline values: CDR1 GTSNPN, CDR2 SVGIG (reference sequence). As DNA, the CDR3 is TGTGCCTGGAGTGTCGGTCCTGAAGCTTTCTTT. Translated, it gives CAWSVGPEAFF. The full variable domain, with the rest looked up from reference TRBV30 and TRBJ1-1, is SQTIHQWPATLVQPVGSPLSLECTVEGTSNPNLYWYRQAAGRGLQLLFYSVGIGQISSEVPQNLSASRPQDRQFILSSKKLLLSDSGFYLCAWSVGPEAFFGQGTRLTVV.

This chain uses TRBV7-2 with TRBJ2-7, with D possibly TRBD1 on 5 matching bases. CDR3 size: 14 residues. Germline V gene sequence: CDR1 SGHTA, CDR2 FQGNSA. V was pared by 1 base and J by 6 bases, with 13 bases between. The DNA for the CDR3 is TGTGCCAGCAGCTTAGGGGGCGGAAAGGGCGAGCAGTACTTC. It is translated as CASSLGGGKGEQYF.

This chain connects TRBV10-3 to TRBJ2-3; D not certain. The V gene lost 3 bases and the J gene lost 1 base, with 11 bases spanning the gap. The length of the CDR3 is 15 residues. The germline V gene encodes CDR1 ENHRY and CDR2 SYGVKD. The CDR3 sequence is CAISEKTLRTDTQYF. The CDR3 nucleotides read TGTGCCATCAGTGAAAAGACACTCCGCACAGATACGCAGTATTTT.

The rearrangement uses TRBV4-2 and TRBJ1-1; D is uncertain. The CDR3 is made up of 21 amino acids. The germline CDR1 and CDR2 sequences are LGHNA and YNFKEQ. V lost 0 bases and J 1 base, leaving 27 bases between the germline ends. The CDR3 reads CASSQDPKWAVPMSRNTEAFF. The CDR3 region has the DNA TGTGCCAGCAGCCAAGATCCTAAATGGGCAGTCCCCATGAGTAGGAACACTGAAGCTTTCTTT.

This clone was seen only once. Written as DNA, the CDR3 is TGTGCCAGGACAGGGTACCAGGACTATGGCTACACCTTC. Protein sequence: CARTGYQDYGYTF. The chain carries TRBV5-5 and TRBJ1-2; TRBD1 matches at 7 bases. The CDR3 loop spans 13 amino acids. V gave up 8 bases and J gave up 3 bases; unmatched junction bases: 7. Germline loops: CDR1 SGHKS, CDR2 YYEKEE (reference sequence).

The chain combines TRBV29-1 with TRBJ1-2; D perhaps matches TRBD1 (5 bases). Per germline, CDR1 SQVTM and CDR2 ANQGSEA. V gave up 2 bases and J gave up 3 bases, with 13 bases separating them. The CDR3 length is 14 residues. This CDR3 reads CSVETTGGYYGYTF. CDR3 nucleotide sequence: TGCAGCGTTGAAACAACCGGGGGGTACTATGGCTACACCTTC.

The gene calls are TRBV6-1 and TRBJ2-7; 9 nucleotides align to TRBD1. The length of the CDR3 is 15 residues. V shed 6 bases, J shed 2 bases, and the junction held 8 bases outside the gene matches. In germline, CDR1 is MNHNS, CDR2 SASEGT. The CDR3 loop reads CASSGTGWTPYEQYF. The CDR3 nucleotides read TGTGCCAGCAGCGGGACAGGGTGGACCCCCTACGAGCAGTACTTC.

J is TRBJ1-1 and V is TRBV2, with TRBD1 matching over 8 bases. J was trimmed by 4 bases and V by 5 bases; bases with no gene match: 3. This CDR3 has 13 residues. The germline gives CDR1 SNHLY, CDR2 FYNNEI. CDR3 bases: TGTGCCAGCAGTTCCAGGGGGCTCACTGAAGCTTTCTTT. Its protein is CASSSRGLTEAFF.